This TCR beta chain derives from a study of cytomegalovirus exposure and HLA in healthy donors. Study summary: Unique TCRs from HLA-typed donors, 70 million to 85 million of them, were held in an early data release. Study-wide results and caveats: HLA alleles showed associations with 16,951 TCR beta sequences in a later analysis, at a 0.05 false discovery rate. Most of the TCR beta V segments (in an earlier analysis) were productive either about 90% or about 30% of the time.

The study ran its PCR with 60 Vbeta and 13 Jbeta primers. As handled by the study authors: Around 83 million unique TCR beta chains, roughly 11 million shared, were counted in a later analysis. Clones were sequenced by immunoSEQ multiplex PCR, and TCRdb holds only the in-frame ones, with some missing. The V and J calls and clone size were taken over from that table, and D and trimming were inferred from the DNA. This table holds some 200,000 clones, over 70% found once. Concerning this clone itself: Antigen specificity is unknown.

Looked up from germline, CDR1 is MGHDK and CDR2 is SYGVNS. The CDR3 runs 15 residues. The ends were cut back, 0 bases at V and 4 bases at J, with 12 bases in the middle. V is TRBV25-1 and J is TRBJ1-2; D not certain. The receptor was derived from a boy younger than 10 in good health and CMV-seronegative. The sequencing input was PBMCs. CDR3 nucleotide sequence: TGTGCCAGCAGTGAATATGCACAGCCAGTCTATGGCTACACCTTC. Amino acids: CASSEYAQPVYGYTF.